This TCR beta chain was sequenced for a study of blood T cell repertoires in COVID-19 (dated by TCRdb to between 2020 and 2021). For the study in its entirety: The collaborator samples originated in the United States, Italy and Spain and spanned the acute and convalescent phases of COVID-19. The prospective study material was composed of cDNA or gDNA derived from T cells, B-cell-depleted T cells, or PBMCs. The dataset comprised deeply sampled blood TCRbeta repertoires from subjects exposed to, actively infected with, or recovered from COVID-19. A freely available public database, intended as a resource for researchers studying the immune response to SARS-CoV-2, is where the repertoires were released. Samples were obtained from the ongoing ImmuneRACE study (first 160 participants) and from approximately 1,200 subjects provided by 6 global collaborators. A de-identified subject ID, COVID-19 status, age in years and sex were almost always included in the sample metadata. Where available, HLA class I and class II types were taken from metadata supplied by the sample provider and were not determined by assay-based typing. General study outcomes and caveats: The quantity of clinical and demographic metadata differed by source and by participant and was supplied without curation.

TCRbeta CDR3 regions were amplified from genomic DNA by means of the immunoSEQ Assay, a bias-controlled multiplex PCR. The original pipeline was this. The number of nucleated cells in each sample was estimated by amplification of reference gene primers within the assay. To quantify the absolute abundance of each unique TCRbeta CDR3 rearrangement, sequence reads were collapsed and filtered. For each sample, productive Simpson clonality was calculated as the square root of Simpson's diversity index across productive rearrangements. This is the immuneACCESS table as TCRdb keeps it, with only in-frame sequences that have V and J called. A part of the clones is gone; compared with another copy, unresolved V genes explain less than half, and the rest is unexplained. V, J and clone size derive from that table, while D and trimming were established from the DNA sequence. Here the sample has 65,000 or so clones; around 84% occur a single time. Approximately 0.83% of the sample is in the top ten clones.

Notes on this clone: It has no known antigen specificity. No much larger clone is present one base from it, and per-base qualities are unavailable.

Collaborating institutions collected whole blood in K2EDTA tubes following their own protocols. For TCRbeta analysis, collaborators shipped samples as frozen whole blood, isolated PBMCs, or DNA extracted from either of those sample types. The trim is 4 bases for V and 6 bases for J, with a gap of 20 bases between the germline ends. The germline V gene (reference sequence) sets CDR1 to SGHNT and CDR2 to YYREEE. The CDR3 sequence holds 15 residues, the cysteine and phenylalanine included. Of the read, only the CDR3 DNA is kept; its 45 bases are in frame from base 1. The sample taken for sequencing was peripheral blood. The receptor's source is a woman in her 70s with acute or convalescent COVID-19. Recombination linked TRBV5-4 to TRBJ2-7; a confident D gene designation cannot be given. The CDR3 corresponds to CASSPKLVPYAEQYF. The nucleotides are TGTGCCAGCAGCCCAAAGTTGGTCCCCTACGCCGAGCAGTACTTC.